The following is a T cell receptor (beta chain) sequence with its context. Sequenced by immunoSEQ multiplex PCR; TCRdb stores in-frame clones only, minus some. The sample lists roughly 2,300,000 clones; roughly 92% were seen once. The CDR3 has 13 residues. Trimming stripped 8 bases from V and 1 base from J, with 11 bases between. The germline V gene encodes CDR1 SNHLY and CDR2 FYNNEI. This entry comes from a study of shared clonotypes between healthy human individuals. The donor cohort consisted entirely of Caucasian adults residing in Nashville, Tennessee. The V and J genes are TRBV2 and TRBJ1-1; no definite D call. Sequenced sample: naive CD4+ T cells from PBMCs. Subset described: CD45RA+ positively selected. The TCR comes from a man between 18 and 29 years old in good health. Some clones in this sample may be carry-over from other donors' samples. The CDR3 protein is CASRPRWNTEAFF. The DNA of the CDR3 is TGTGCCAGCCGCCCTCGATGGAACACTGAAGCTTTCTTT.